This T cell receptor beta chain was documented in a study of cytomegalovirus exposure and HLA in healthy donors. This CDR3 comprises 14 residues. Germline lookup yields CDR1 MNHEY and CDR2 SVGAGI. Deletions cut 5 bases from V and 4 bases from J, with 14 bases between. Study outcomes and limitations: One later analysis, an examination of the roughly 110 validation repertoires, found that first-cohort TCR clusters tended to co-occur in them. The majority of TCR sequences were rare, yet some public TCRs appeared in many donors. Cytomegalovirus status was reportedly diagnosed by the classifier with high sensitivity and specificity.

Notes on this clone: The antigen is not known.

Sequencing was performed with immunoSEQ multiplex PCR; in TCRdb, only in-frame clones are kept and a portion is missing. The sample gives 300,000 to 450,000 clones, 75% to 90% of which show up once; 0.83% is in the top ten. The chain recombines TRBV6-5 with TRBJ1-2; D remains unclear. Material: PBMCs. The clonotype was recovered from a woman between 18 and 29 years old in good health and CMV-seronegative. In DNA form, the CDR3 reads TGTGCCAGCAGTGACTACGACACACTCTATGGCTACACCTTC. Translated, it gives CASSDYDTLYGYTF.